The 27 T cell receptor beta chains presented below share a single source sample, sequenced in a study of blood T cell repertoires in COVID-19. Sequencing used immunoSEQ multiplex PCR; TCRdb keeps in-frame clones, though not all of them. The table includes 85,000 to 110,000 clones, roughly 90% detected once. Sequenced material: peripheral blood. These receptor sequences come from a woman older than 75 in a cohort sampled during active COVID-19.

The rearrangement joins TRBV12-5 to TRBJ2-3; tentatively, D is TRBD2 (5 bases). Trimming took off 1 base at V and 4 bases at J, with 6 bases between the two ends. Per the germline V gene, CDR1 is LGHNT and CDR2 is FRNRAP. The CDR3 contains 13 residues. CDR3 bases: TGTGCTAGTGGTTTGGGACTACCAGATACGCAGTATTTT. It encodes CASGLGLPDTQYF.

The CDR3 DNA follows: TGCAGTGCTAGTAGGGGGCTAGCGGGAGGTGAGCAGTACTTC. Translated: CSASRGLAGGEQYF. The V call is TRBV20-1, the J call TRBJ2-7; 11 bases are a match to TRBD2. With V trimmed by 3 bases and J by 7 bases, 8 bases remained unmatched. CDR1 and CDR2 (germline): DFQATT, SNEGSKA (reference sequence). The CDR3 has 14 amino acids.

In this sample, this clone turned up a few times. The chain combines TRBV10-3 with TRBJ1-6; D is ambiguous. The CDR3 is made up of 15 amino acids. V shed 4 bases and J shed 1 base, with 8 bases lying between them. Germline V lookup: CDR1 ENHRY, CDR2 SYGVKD. The CDR3 nucleotides read TGTGCCATCAGTGTCTGGAGGTCCTATAATTCACCCCTCCACTTT. Translating gives CAISVWRSYNSPLHF.

The chain joins TRBV29-1 to TRBJ2-1; 10 bases map to TRBD2. Germline V gene lookup returns CDR1 SQVTM and CDR2 ANQGSEA. The CDR3 sequence is 16 residues long. The V segment lost 3 bases and the J segment 6 bases; nucleotides outside the gene matches: 11. This chain's CDR3 is CSVETSGSFLVNEQFF. As DNA, the CDR3 is TGCAGCGTTGAGACTAGCGGGTCTTTCCTGGTCAATGAGCAGTTCTTC.

The rearrangement links TRBV19 to TRBJ1-5, with 7 bases fitting TRBD1. The CDR3 length is 15 residues. Per the germline V gene, CDR1 is LNHDA and CDR2 is SQIVND (reference sequence). V shed 5 bases and J 0 bases; nucleotides not matched to a gene: 4. The DNA for the CDR3 is TGTGCCAGTAGTGGGACAGTTAATAGCAATCAGCCCCAGCATTTT. Translation gives CASSGTVNSNQPQHF.

A single count supports this clone. CDR3 in amino acids: CASSSVRGSYNEQFF. In nucleotides, the CDR3 is TGTGCCAGCAGCTCAGTCCGGGGTTCCTACAATGAGCAGTTCTTC. The V gene is TRBV11-2, the J gene TRBJ2-1, with D perhaps matching TRBD2 (5 bases). V gave up 4 bases and J gave up 1 base, with 11 bases separating them. Germline V gives CDR1 SGHAT, CDR2 FQNNGV. The CDR3 runs 15 residues.

With respect to this clone: Distinct nucleotide sequences in the sample also encode this CDR3. The chain is built from TRBV3-1 (or the pseudogene TRBV3-2) and TRBJ1-1, with 10 nucleotides matching TRBD1. The CDR3 covers 13 residues. V was pared by 4 bases and J by 5 bases, with 1 base of the junction left unmatched. Germline loops: CDR1 LGHDT, CDR2 YNNKEL (reference sequence). This chain's CDR3 is CASSRTGGTEAFF. DNA of the CDR3: TGTGCCAGCAGCCGGACAGGGGGAACTGAAGCTTTCTTT.

This chain joins TRBV3-1 (or the pseudogene TRBV3-2) and TRBJ2-1; 7 bases are shared with TRBD2. CDR1 and CDR2 (germline): LGHDT, YNNKEL (reference sequence). Trimming took 4 bases from V and 7 from J; bases not matched to a gene: 4. CDR3 length: 13 amino acids. CDR3 protein: CASSRLAGNEQFF. DNA for the CDR3: TGTGCCAGCAGCCGACTAGCAGGTAATGAGCAGTTCTTC.

The chain combines TRBV4-1 with TRBJ2-7; a possible D gene is TRBD1 (5 bases). The CDR3 length is 13 residues. Germline-derived CDR1 and CDR2 are MGHRA and YSYEKL. Trimming took 1 base from V and 7 from J, leaving 11 bases between them. CDR3 nucleotide sequence: TGCGCCAGCAGCCAAGCAGGGATAAGGGAGCAGTACTTC. It specifies CASSQAGIREQYF.

This clone was recorded only once. The chain carries TRBV7-2 and TRBJ2-7, with TRBD2 as a possible D gene (5 bases). Trimming took 5 bases from V and 3 from J, leaving 11 bases between them. Germline CDR1 reads SGHTA; CDR2 reads FQGNSA. This CDR3 region has 13 residues. This CDR3 is CASSKLEGYEQYF. The CDR3 coding sequence is TGTGCCAGCAGCAAGCTAGAGGGCTACGAGCAGTACTTC.

The sample holds a few counts of this clone. The chain carries TRBV6-5 and TRBJ2-4, with TRBD1 as a possible D gene (6 bases). Trimming left V 11 bases short and J 5 bases short, with 19 bases between. The germline gives CDR1 MNHEY, CDR2 SVGAGI. This CDR3 region has 14 residues. The CDR3 DNA sequence: TGTGCCGGCAACAGGGAACCCACCCAAAACATTCAGTACTTC. Translating it yields CAGNREPTQNIQYF.

The chain joins TRBV28 to TRBJ2-1, with D maybe TRBD1 (5 bases). This CDR3 spans 14 amino acids. Germline V gene lookup returns CDR1 MDHEN and CDR2 SYDVKM. The V gene lost 2 bases and the J gene lost 14 bases, with 19 bases spanning the gap. The CDR3 reads CASSLGAGKVVEFF. For the CDR3, the DNA is TGTGCCAGCAGTTTAGGGGCAGGGAAGGTAGTGGAGTTCTTC.

The rearrangement joins TRBV21-1 to TRBJ2-7; the DNA was not used to check the table's D call, TRBD1. TRBV21-1 is marked as a pseudogene. The CDR3 is 14 residues long. The CDR3 loop reads CARGGRPGTLEQYF. The CDR3 nucleotides are TGTGCCAGAGGGGGTCGGCCAGGGACCCTCGAGCAGTACTTC.

The J gene is TRBJ2-1, the V gene TRBV15; D possibly corresponds to TRBD2 (7 bases). V was pared by 0 bases and J by 10 bases, with 13 bases between. CDR1 is LNHNV and CDR2 is YYDKDF in the germline V gene (reference sequence). This CDR3 is 14 amino acids long. CDR3 protein: CATSRDVQGGEQFF. Written as DNA, the CDR3 is TGTGCCACCAGCAGAGACGTACAGGGAGGGGAGCAGTTCTTC.

V is TRBV19 and J is TRBJ1-3; D is perhaps TRBD1 (6 bases). Deletions cut 7 bases from V and 1 base from J, with 14 bases between. The CDR3 runs 15 residues. The V gene's germline CDR1 is LNHDA and CDR2 SQIVND (reference sequence). The CDR3 DNA reads as TGTGCCAGTAAGGGGGACACGGCTTCTGGAAACACCATATATTTT. As protein: CASKGDTASGNTIYF.

This chain uses TRBV7-9 with TRBJ1-2, with TRBD1 identical over 10 bases. Germline-derived CDR1 and CDR2 are SEHNR and FQNEAQ (reference sequence). This CDR3 contains 16 residues. J was trimmed by 8 bases and V by 0 bases; bases with no gene match: 9. CDR3 protein: CASSLAGGQGPRGYTF. The CDR3 nucleotides read TGTGCCAGCAGCTTAGCGGGGGGACAGGGGCCGAGAGGCTACACCTTC.

V and J are TRBV5-4 and TRBJ2-3; TRBD1 matches at 7 bases. CDR3 size: 15 residues. The V and J ends lost 7 bases and 4 bases, in that order; junction bases with no gene match: 12. Looked up from germline, CDR1 is SGHNT and CDR2 is YYREEE (reference sequence). CDR3 in DNA: TGTGCCAGCCGCCGAGACAGGGCGAGCGCAGATACGCAGTATTTT. Protein sequence: CASRRDRASADTQYF.

This clone was found once. The chain has TRBV10-1 and TRBJ2-3; 7 positions match TRBD2. V shed 4 bases, J shed 2 bases, and the junction held 6 bases outside the gene matches. The CDR3 length is 15 residues. Germline V gene data show CDR1 as WNHNN and CDR2 as SYGVQD (reference sequence). CDR3 region: CASSGGAGPTDTQYF. CDR3 bases: TGCGCCAGCAGTGGCGGAGCGGGGCCCACAGATACGCAGTATTTT.

The chain links TRBV6-5 to TRBJ1-2; D is uncertain. This CDR3 is built from 15 residues. CDR1 is MNHEY and CDR2 is SVGAGI in the germline V gene. Trimming removed 2 bases at V and 2 bases at J, with 12 bases between. The CDR3 spells CASSYGQVANYGYTF. CDR3 nucleotide sequence: TGTGCCAGCAGTTACGGGCAGGTCGCCAACTATGGCTACACCTTC.

This chain connects TRBV7-2 to TRBJ2-7, with D possibly TRBD1 on 5 matching bases. Germline V lookup: CDR1 SGHTA, CDR2 FQGNSA. The CDR3 sequence is 14 residues long. V was pared by 4 bases and J by 2 bases, with 12 bases between. The CDR3 bases are TGTGCCAGCAGCTACTTTGACAGTCCCTACGAGCAGTACTTC. Protein sequence: CASSYFDSPYEQYF. Full variable domain (outside the CDR3, taken from reference TRBV7-2 and TRBJ2-7): GAGVSQSPSNKVTEKGKDVELRCDPISGHTALYWYRQSLGQGLEFLIYFQGNSAPDKSGLPSDRFSAERTGGSVSTLTIQRTQQEDSAVYLCASSYFDSPYEQYFGPGTRLTVT.

The V and J genes are TRBV6-5 and TRBJ1-5; D may be TRBD1 (6 bases). Trimming took off 0 bases at V and 9 bases at J, with 15 bases between the two ends. The CDR3 has 15 residues. Germline CDR1 reads MNHEY; CDR2 reads SVGAGI. In nucleotides, the CDR3 is TGTGCCAGCAGTTACTCGTGGGACAAGATCCTGCCCCAGCATTTT. It codes for CASSYSWDKILPQHF.

This clone was counted a few times. The chain joins TRBV10-3 to TRBJ1-1; 7 bases line up with TRBD1. The V segment lost 4 bases and the J segment 6 bases; nucleotides outside the gene matches: 11. In germline, CDR1 is ENHRY, CDR2 SYGVKD. This CDR3 is built from 15 residues. CDR3 nucleotide sequence: TGTGCCATCAGTGCATCGACAGGGTCGGGGGCTGAAGCTTTCTTT. Translation: CAISASTGSGAEAFF.

This chain uses TRBV5-4 with TRBJ2-6, with 10 bases matching TRBD2. Germline CDR1 reads SGHNT; CDR2 reads YYREEE (reference sequence). The CDR3 loop spans 19 amino acids. V shed 3 bases, J shed 2 bases, and the junction held 11 bases outside the gene matches. CDR3 loop: CASSSQMVSGRAGANVLTF. The CDR3 coding sequence is TGTGCCAGCAGCTCCCAGATGGTGAGCGGGAGGGCTGGGGCCAACGTCCTGACTTTC.

This clone was recorded a few times. This chain uses TRBV15 with TRBJ2-2, with 8 positions matching TRBD2. V was pared by 3 bases and J by 3 bases, with 3 bases of the junction left unmatched. This CDR3 is 15 amino acids long. Germline CDR1 and CDR2: LNHNV and YYDKDF (reference sequence). CDR3 DNA: TGTGCCACCAGCAGGCCGGGGGGGGACACCGGGGAGCTGTTTTTT. Translating it yields CATSRPGGDTGELFF.

This chain joins TRBV6-5 and TRBJ1-2, with no clear D. Germline V gene lookup returns CDR1 MNHEY and CDR2 SVGAGI. The CDR3 covers 12 residues. Between the trimmed V and J ends, which lost 8 bases and 2 bases, there was a span of 9 bases. The CDR3 bases are TGTGCCAGCTTAGGCGGGAACTATGGCTACACCTTC. It translates to CASLGGNYGYTF.

This chain links TRBV10-3 with TRBJ2-1; 8 bases align to TRBD1. The V gene end was trimmed by 10 bases and the J gene end by 7 bases; junction bases not matched to a gene: 9. This CDR3 contains 13 residues. Germline V gene lookup returns CDR1 ENHRY and CDR2 SYGVKD. This chain's CDR3 is CATSTGVRNEQFF. DNA for the CDR3: TGTGCCACCTCGACAGGGGTGAGGAATGAGCAGTTCTTC.

The rearrangement uses TRBV12-5 and TRBJ2-3, with 8 bases that match TRBD2. Germline CDR1 is LGHNT and CDR2 is FRNRAP. V shed 6 bases, J shed 6 bases, and the junction held 2 bases outside the gene matches. The CDR3 spans 12 residues. CDR3 bases: TGTGCTAGTGGACCTAGCGGGGATACGCAGTATTTT. Protein product: CASGPSGDTQYF.